A single sample gave rise to the 3 T cell receptor beta chains below, sequenced in a study of siplizumab effects on memory and regulatory T cells. Using immunoSEQ multiplex PCR, the repertoire was profiled, and TCRdb retains in-frame clones only, with some absent. This sample has approximately 100,000 clones; 75% to 95% occur once, and the top ten carry 2.5% to 3%. The sample comprised CD4+ T cells sorted from blood. These receptors originate from a human donor in good health. Some clones in this sample may be carry-over from other donors' samples.

V and J are TRBV2 and TRBJ2-7, with 11 positions matching TRBD1. Per the germline V gene, CDR1 is SNHLY and CDR2 is FYNNEI. This CDR3 is 14 amino acids long. V trimming: 6 bases; J trimming: 3 bases; junction bases outside the gene matches: 4. CDR3 sequence: CASRWTGGLYEQYF. CDR3 sequence (DNA): TGTGCCAGCAGGTGGACAGGGGGCCTCTACGAGCAGTACTTC.

V and J are TRBV6-1 and TRBJ2-7; perhaps D is TRBD1 or TRBD2 (6 bases each). Per germline, CDR1 MNHNS and CDR2 SASEGT. The germline V and J ends were trimmed by 3 bases and 2 bases, with 11 bases remaining between them. This CDR3 contains 14 residues. CDR3 in DNA: TGTGCCAGCAGTGACTGGGGGGCCACCTACGAGCAGTACTTC. Its translation is CASSDWGATYEQYF.

The genes are TRBV29-1 and TRBJ2-7, with a possible D match to TRBD2 (6 bases). V was pared by 7 bases and J by 9 bases, with 25 bases between. This CDR3 has 14 residues. CDR1 SQVTM and CDR2 ANQGSEA come from the germline V gene. This CDR3 reads CSGGRDFPSSRQYF. Here the CDR3 DNA reads TGCAGCGGTGGCCGGGACTTCCCTTCCAGTAGGCAGTACTTC.